These 8 T cell receptor beta chains were sequenced from one sample in a study of blood T cell repertoires in COVID-19. Libraries were prepared by immunoSEQ multiplex PCR; TCRdb keeps only in-frame clonotypes and omits some of them. This table has 200,000 or so clones, 85% to 90% appearing once. The sequenced sample consisted of peripheral blood. The receptors derive from a man aged 45-65 years with acute or convalescent COVID-19.

This rearrangement joins TRBV6-5 to TRBJ1-1, with a tentative D call TRBD1 (6 bases). V was trimmed by 4 bases and J by 6 bases, leaving 21 bases between them. The CDR3 contains 16 residues. Per the germline V gene, CDR1 is MNHEY and CDR2 is SVGAGI. CDR3 amino acids: CASSLDWDIGTAEAFF. CDR3 DNA sequence: TGTGCCAGCAGTTTGGATTGGGACATTGGGACCGCTGAAGCTTTCTTT.

The genes are TRBV2 and TRBJ2-7; 7 nucleotides line up with TRBD1. Per the germline V gene, CDR1 is SNHLY and CDR2 is FYNNEI. The V and J ends lost 5 bases and 2 bases, in that order; junction bases with no gene match: 6. This CDR3 is 14 amino acids long. CDR3 amino acids: CASSYNRGPYEQYF. In DNA form, the CDR3 reads TGTGCCAGCAGTTATAACAGGGGACCCTACGAGCAGTACTTC.

This chain joins TRBV2 and TRBJ1-2; no reliable D call. The CDR3 is 13 residues long. Trimming took off 5 bases at V and 4 bases at J, with 11 bases between the two ends. Germline V gives CDR1 SNHLY, CDR2 FYNNEI. Here the CDR3 DNA reads TGTGCCAGCAGTAGCGGGCTGGGCTATGGCTACACCTTC. Translated, it gives CASSSGLGYGYTF.

This clone has a handful of counts. This chain links TRBV6-5 with TRBJ2-1; D gene unclear. V was trimmed by 11 bases and J by 0 bases, leaving 8 bases between them. This CDR3 contains 12 residues. Germline loops: CDR1 MNHEY, CDR2 SVGAGI. The CDR3 region is CAAVNSYNEQFF. CDR3 DNA: TGTGCCGCAGTGAACTCCTACAATGAGCAGTTCTTC.

This clone was found once. This rearrangement joins TRBV6-6 to TRBJ1-1, with a weak D call TRBD1 (6 bases). The germline V gene encodes CDR1 MNHNY and CDR2 SVGAGI (reference sequence). The CDR3 length is 15 residues. The germline V and J ends were trimmed by 4 bases and 4 bases, with 16 bases remaining between them. This CDR3 is CASSSDSPLGTEAFF. The CDR3 region has the DNA TGTGCCAGCAGTTCGGACAGCCCCTTGGGCACTGAAGCTTTCTTT.

J is TRBJ1-5 and V is TRBV5-8, with D possibly TRBD1 on 6 matching bases. Trimming removed 4 bases at V and 5 bases at J, with 13 bases between. The germline V gene encodes CDR1 SGHTS and CDR2 YDEGEE. CDR3 size: 14 residues. This chain's CDR3 is CASSRDTEYQPQHF. The CDR3 DNA is TGTGCCAGCAGCCGGGACACAGAATATCAGCCCCAGCATTTT. Based on the CDR3 plus reference TRBV5-8 and TRBJ1-5, the full variable domain is EAGVTQSPTHLIKTRGQQATLRCSPISGHTSVYWYQQALGLGLQFLLWYDEGEERNRGNFPPRFSGRQFPNYSSELNVNALELEDSALYLCASSRDTEYQPQHFGDGTRLSIL.

This clone was counted once. The chain recombines TRBV19 with TRBJ1-3; TRBD1 might be the D (5 bases). This CDR3 has 15 amino acids. Per germline, CDR1 LNHDA and CDR2 SQIVND (reference sequence). V gave up 4 bases and J gave up 0 bases, with 10 bases separating them. In DNA form, the CDR3 reads TGTGCCAGTAGTACCGACAGATACTCTGGAAACACCATATATTTT. It translates to CASSTDRYSGNTIYF.

V gene TRBV28 combines with J gene TRBJ1-1; 8 bases match TRBD1. The CDR3 totals 13 residues. With 5 bases clipped from V and 8 bases from J, the junction kept 7 bases outside the gene matches. Germline-derived CDR1 and CDR2 are MDHEN and SYDVKM. The DNA of the CDR3 is TGTGCCAGCAGTCCGGGACAGGAGGCCGAAGCTTTCTTT. Protein: CASSPGQEAEAFF.